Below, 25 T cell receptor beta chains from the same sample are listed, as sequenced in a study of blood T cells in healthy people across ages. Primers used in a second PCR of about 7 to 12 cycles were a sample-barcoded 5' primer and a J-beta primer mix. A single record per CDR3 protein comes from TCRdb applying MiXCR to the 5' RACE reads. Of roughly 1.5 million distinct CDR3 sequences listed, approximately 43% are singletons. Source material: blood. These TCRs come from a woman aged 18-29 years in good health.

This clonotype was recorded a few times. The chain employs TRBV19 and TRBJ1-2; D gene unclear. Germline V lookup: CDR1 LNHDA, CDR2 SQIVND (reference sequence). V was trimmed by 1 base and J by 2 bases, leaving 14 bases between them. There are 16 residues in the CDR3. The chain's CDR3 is CASSIAPGAQNYGYTF. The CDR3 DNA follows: TGTGCCAGTAGTATAGCGCCGGGTGCGCAGAACTATGGCTACACCTTC.

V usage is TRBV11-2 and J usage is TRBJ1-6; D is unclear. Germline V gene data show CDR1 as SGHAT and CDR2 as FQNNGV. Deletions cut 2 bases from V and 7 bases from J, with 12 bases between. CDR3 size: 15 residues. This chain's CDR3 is CASSLSVLPNSPLHF. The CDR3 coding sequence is TGTGCCAGCAGCTTATCTGTCCTACCGAATTCACCCCTCCACTTT.

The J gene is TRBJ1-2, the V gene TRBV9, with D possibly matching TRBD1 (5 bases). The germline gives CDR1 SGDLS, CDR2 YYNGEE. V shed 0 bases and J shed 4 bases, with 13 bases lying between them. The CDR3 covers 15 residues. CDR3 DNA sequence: TGTGCCAGCAGCGTAGAAGGGGACCGCCGCTATGGCTACACCTTC. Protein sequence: CASSVEGDRRYGYTF.

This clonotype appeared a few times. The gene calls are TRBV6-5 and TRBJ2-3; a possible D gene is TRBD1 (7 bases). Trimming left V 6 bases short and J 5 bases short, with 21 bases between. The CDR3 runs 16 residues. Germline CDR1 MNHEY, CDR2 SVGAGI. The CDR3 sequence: CASRSLGQAGIDTQYF. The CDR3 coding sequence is TGTGCCAGCAGATCTCTAGGACAGGCGGGGATAGATACGCAGTATTTT.

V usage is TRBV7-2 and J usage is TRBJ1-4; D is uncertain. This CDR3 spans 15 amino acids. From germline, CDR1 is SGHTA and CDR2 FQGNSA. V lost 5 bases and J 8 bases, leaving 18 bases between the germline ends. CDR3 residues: CASSPRGTPVEKLFF. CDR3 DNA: TGTGCCAGCAGCCCCCGTGGAACCCCGGTCGAAAAACTGTTTTTT.

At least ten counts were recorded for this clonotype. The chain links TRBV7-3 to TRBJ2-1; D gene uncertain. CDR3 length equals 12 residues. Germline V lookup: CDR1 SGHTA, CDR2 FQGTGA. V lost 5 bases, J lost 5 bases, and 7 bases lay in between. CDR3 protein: CASSLENNEQFF. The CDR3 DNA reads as TGTGCCAGCAGCCTAGAAAACAATGAGCAGTTCTTC.

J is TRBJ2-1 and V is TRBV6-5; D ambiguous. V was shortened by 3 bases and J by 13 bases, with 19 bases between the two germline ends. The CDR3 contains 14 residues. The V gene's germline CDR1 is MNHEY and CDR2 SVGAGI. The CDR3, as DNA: TGTGCCAGCAGTTATGGACGACTCCAAGAGACCCAGTTCTTC. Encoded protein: CASSYGRLQETQFF.

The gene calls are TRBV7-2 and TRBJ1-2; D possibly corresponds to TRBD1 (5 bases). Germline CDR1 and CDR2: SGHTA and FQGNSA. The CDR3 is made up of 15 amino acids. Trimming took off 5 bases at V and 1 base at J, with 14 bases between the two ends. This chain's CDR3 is CASSRTPGFNYGYTF. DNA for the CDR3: TGTGCCAGCAGCAGAACGCCAGGGTTTAACTATGGCTACACCTTC.

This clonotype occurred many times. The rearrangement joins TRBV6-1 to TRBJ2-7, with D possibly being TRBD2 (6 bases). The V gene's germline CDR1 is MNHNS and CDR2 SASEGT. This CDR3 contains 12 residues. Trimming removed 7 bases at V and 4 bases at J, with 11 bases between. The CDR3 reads CASMRGRYEQYF. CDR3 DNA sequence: TGTGCCAGCATGCGGGGAAGGTACGAGCAGTACTTC.

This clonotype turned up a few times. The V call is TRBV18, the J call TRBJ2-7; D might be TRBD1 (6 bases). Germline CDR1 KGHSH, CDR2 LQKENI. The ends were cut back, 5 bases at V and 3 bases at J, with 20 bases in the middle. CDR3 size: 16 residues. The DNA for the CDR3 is TGTGCCAGCTCAACAACCCGACAGGTTCTTTTCTACGAGCAGTACTTC. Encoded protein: CASSTTRQVLFYEQYF.

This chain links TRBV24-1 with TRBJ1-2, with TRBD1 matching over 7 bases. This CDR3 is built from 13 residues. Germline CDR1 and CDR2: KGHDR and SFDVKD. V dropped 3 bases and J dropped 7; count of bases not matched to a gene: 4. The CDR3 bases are TGTGCCACCAGTGATCACAGGGACAGTGGCTACACCTTC. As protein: CATSDHRDSGYTF.

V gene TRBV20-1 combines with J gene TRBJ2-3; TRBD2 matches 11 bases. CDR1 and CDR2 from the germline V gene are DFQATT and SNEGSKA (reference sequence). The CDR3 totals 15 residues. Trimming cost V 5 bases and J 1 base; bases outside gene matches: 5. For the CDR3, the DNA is TGCAGTGCTGTACTAGCGGGGGCCCGCACAGATACGCAGTATTTT. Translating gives CSAVLAGARTDTQYF.

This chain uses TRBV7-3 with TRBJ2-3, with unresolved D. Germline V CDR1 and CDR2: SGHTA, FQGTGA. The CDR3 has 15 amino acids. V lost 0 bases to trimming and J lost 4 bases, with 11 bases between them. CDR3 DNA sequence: TGTGCCAGCAGCTTAACCGCCGGAGTTTCAGATACGCAGTATTTT. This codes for CASSLTAGVSDTQYF. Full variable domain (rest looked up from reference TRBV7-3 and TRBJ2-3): GAGVSQTPSNKVTEKGKYVELRCDPISGHTALYWYRQSLGQGPEFLIYFQGTGAADDSGLPNDRFFAVRPEGSVSTLKIQRTERGDSAVYLCASSLTAGVSDTQYFGPGTRLTVL.

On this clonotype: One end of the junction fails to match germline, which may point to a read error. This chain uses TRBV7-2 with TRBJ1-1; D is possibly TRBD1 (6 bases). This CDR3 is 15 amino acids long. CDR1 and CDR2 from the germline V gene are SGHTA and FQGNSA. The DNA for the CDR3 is TGTGCCAGCACCTTAATACCGGGACAGAACACTGAAGCTTTCTTT. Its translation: CASTLIPGQNTEAFF.

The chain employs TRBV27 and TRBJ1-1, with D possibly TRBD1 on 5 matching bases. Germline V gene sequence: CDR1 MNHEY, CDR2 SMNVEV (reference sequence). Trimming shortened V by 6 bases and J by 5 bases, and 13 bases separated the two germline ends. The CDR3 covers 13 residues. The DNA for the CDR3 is TGTGCCAGCAGCCCAATAGGGGTGACTGAAGCTTTCTTT. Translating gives CASSPIGVTEAFF.

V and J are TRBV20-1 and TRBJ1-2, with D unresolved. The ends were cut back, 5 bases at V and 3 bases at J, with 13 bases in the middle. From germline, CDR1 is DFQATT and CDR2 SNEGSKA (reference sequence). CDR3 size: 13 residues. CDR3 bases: TGCAGTGCTGAGGCGGGATTCGACTATGGCTACACCTTC. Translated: CSAEAGFDYGYTF.

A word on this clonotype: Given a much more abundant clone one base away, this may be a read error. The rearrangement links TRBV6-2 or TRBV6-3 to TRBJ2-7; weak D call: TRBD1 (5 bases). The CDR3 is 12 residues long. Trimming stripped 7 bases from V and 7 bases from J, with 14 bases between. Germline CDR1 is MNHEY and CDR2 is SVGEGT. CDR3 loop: CASTQGYNEQYF. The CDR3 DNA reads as TGTGCCAGCACTCAGGGTTACAATGAGCAGTACTTC.

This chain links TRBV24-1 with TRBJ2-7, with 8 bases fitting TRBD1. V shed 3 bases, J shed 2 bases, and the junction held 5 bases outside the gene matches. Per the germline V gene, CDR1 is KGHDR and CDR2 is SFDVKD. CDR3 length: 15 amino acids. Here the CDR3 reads CATSDLGTGTYEQYF. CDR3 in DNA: TGTGCCACCAGTGATCTAGGGACAGGTACCTACGAGCAGTACTTC.

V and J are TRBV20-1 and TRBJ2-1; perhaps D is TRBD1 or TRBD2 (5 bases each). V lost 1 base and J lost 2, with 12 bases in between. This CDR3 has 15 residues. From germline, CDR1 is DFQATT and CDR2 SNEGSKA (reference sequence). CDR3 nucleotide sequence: TGCAGTGCTAGAGTCGGGGCGAGTCCCTACAATGAGCAGTTCTTC. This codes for CSARVGASPYNEQFF.

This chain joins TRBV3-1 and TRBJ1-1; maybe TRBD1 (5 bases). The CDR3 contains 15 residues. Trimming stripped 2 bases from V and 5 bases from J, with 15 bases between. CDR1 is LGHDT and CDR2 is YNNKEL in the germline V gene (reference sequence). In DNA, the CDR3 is TGTGCCAGCAGCCAAAAAGGGGTGAAAAGGACTGAAGCTTTCTTT. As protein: CASSQKGVKRTEAFF.

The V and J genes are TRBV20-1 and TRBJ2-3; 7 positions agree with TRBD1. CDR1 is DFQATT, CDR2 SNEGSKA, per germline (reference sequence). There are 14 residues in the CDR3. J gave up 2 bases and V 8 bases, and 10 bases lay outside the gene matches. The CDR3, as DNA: TGCAGTCTCCGGCCGGGACAGAACACAGATACGCAGTATTTT. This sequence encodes CSLRPGQNTDTQYF.

CDR3 in amino acids: CASSLEGAGNTEAFF. The CDR3 bases are TGTGCCAGCAGCTTAGAGGGTGCCGGGAACACTGAAGCTTTCTTT. V usage is TRBV7-9 and J usage is TRBJ1-1; D gene ambiguous. Trimming left V 1 base short and J 1 base short, with 10 bases between. CDR1 and CDR2 from the germline V gene are SEHNR and FQNEAQ (reference sequence). The CDR3 spans 15 residues.

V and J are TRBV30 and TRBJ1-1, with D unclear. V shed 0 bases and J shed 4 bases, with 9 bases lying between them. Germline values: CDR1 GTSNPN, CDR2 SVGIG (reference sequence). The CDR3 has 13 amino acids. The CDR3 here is CAWSVGVGTEAFF. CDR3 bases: TGTGCCTGGAGTGTCGGCGTCGGCACTGAAGCTTTCTTT. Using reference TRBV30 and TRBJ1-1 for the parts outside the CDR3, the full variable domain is SQTIHQWPATLVQPVGSPLSLECTVEGTSNPNLYWYRQAAGRGLQLLFYSVGIGQISSEVPQNLSASRPQDRQFILSSKKLLLSDSGFYLCAWSVGVGTEAFFGQGTRLTVV.

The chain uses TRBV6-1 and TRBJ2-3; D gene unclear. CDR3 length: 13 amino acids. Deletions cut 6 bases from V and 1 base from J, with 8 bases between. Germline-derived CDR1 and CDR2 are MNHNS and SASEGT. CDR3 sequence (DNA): TGTGCCAGCAGGGGCAGAGGCACAGATACGCAGTATTTT. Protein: CASRGRGTDTQYF.

The CDR3 bases are TGCAGTGTCCAGACCCTGAACACTGAAGCTTTCTTT. Amino acid sequence: CSVQTLNTEAFF. V gene TRBV20-1 combines with J gene TRBJ1-1; D uncertain. V was trimmed by 7 bases and J by 0 bases, leaving 9 bases between them. From germline, CDR1 is DFQATT and CDR2 SNEGSKA (reference sequence). CDR3 length equals 12 residues.